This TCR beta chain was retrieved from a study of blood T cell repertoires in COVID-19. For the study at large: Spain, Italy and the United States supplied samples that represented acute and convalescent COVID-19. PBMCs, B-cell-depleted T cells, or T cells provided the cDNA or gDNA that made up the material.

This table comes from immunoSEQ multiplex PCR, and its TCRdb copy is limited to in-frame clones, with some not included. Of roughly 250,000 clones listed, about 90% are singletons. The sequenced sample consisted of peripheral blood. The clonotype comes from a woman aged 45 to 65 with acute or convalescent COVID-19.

CDR3 sequence (DNA): TGCGCCAGCCAGAGAACAGGGGCAAAACAAGAGACCCAGTACTTC. Protein sequence: CASQRTGAKQETQYF. The chain joins TRBV5-1 to TRBJ2-5, with 7 positions matching TRBD1. This CDR3 spans 15 amino acids. Germline CDR1 reads SGHRS; CDR2 reads YFSETQ. V was pared by 7 bases and J by 2 bases, with 11 bases of the junction left unmatched.